These 3 T cell receptor beta chains share one sample of origin, sequenced in a study of blood T cell repertoires in COVID-19. Libraries were prepared by immunoSEQ multiplex PCR; TCRdb keeps only in-frame clonotypes and omits some of them. Of about 50,000 clones listed, about 90% are singletons. Specimen: peripheral blood. The source is an older man with active or convalescent COVID-19.

The chain carries TRBV4-2 and TRBJ2-7; tentatively, D is TRBD1 (5 bases). The CDR3 consists of 16 residues. Germline V gene data show CDR1 as LGHNA and CDR2 as YNFKEQ. Trimming took off 1 base at V and 0 bases at J, with 13 bases between the two ends. CDR3 bases: TGTGCCAGCAGCCAAGGAGTAGACAGCAGCTCCTACGAGCAGTACTTC. The encoded protein is CASSQGVDSSSYEQYF.

This clone came up once. V is TRBV27 and J is TRBJ2-5; TRBD2 matches 8 bases. The germline V gene encodes CDR1 MNHEY and CDR2 SMNVEV (reference sequence). J gave up 5 bases and V 4 bases, and 6 bases lay outside the gene matches. The length of the CDR3 is 14 residues. The CDR3 region is CASSSRGGTETQYF. CDR3 coding DNA: TGTGCCAGCAGTTCCCGGGGGGGCACGGAGACCCAGTACTTC.

The CDR3 here is CASSPRPGTGKEQYF. CDR3 bases: TGTGCCAGCAGTCCGAGGCCCGGGACAGGGAAGGAGCAGTACTTC. The chain carries TRBV28 and TRBJ2-7, with 9 positions matching TRBD1. Trimming at V came to 5 bases and at J to 7 bases, leaving 12 bases not matched to a gene. Germline lookup yields CDR1 MDHEN and CDR2 SYDVKM. This CDR3 spans 15 amino acids.